The 14 T cell receptor beta chains listed next were all sequenced from one sample in a study of response to subunit inactivated influenza vaccine. TCRdb independently ran MiXCR on the RT-PCR reads; one entry per CDR3 protein. The sample lists 250,000 to 350,000 distinct CDR3 sequences, approximately 21% occurring once. The source was PBMCs from blood, collected about 19 months after vaccination. Source of these receptors: a man aged 50 to 69 who received an inactivated influenza vaccine.

This clonotype was seen a few times. The J gene is TRBJ2-1, the V gene TRBV4-3; 9 bases are shared with TRBD2. In germline, CDR1 is LGHNA, CDR2 YSLEER. J lost 0 bases, V lost 4 bases, and 10 bases had no gene match. CDR3 length: 18 residues. The DNA for the CDR3 is TGCGCCAGCAGCCGGGACCACGATAGCGGGAGCTCCTACAATGAGCAGTTCTTC. Amino acids: CASSRDHDSGSSYNEQFF.

The chain carries TRBV24-1 and TRBJ1-5; D not certain. Germline V gives CDR1 KGHDR, CDR2 SFDVKD. V gave up 9 bases and J gave up 3 bases, with 11 bases separating them. The length of the CDR3 is 13 residues. CDR3 sequence reads: CATPGENNQPQHF. The CDR3 DNA reads TGTGCCACCCCTGGGGAGAACAATCAGCCCCAGCATTTT.

This clonotype was seen a handful of times. The CDR3 loop reads CASSLFQSTDTQYF. CDR3 coding DNA: TGTGCCAGCAGCTTATTCCAGAGCACAGATACGCAGTATTTT. The chain recombines TRBV7-9 with TRBJ2-3; D ambiguous. Germline V gene sequence: CDR1 SEHNR, CDR2 FQNEAQ (reference sequence). This CDR3 comprises 14 residues. The V end lost 2 bases, the J end lost 0 bases, and 6 bases lay between the germline ends.

This clonotype was observed a handful of times. This chain links TRBV5-1 with TRBJ2-1, with 9 nucleotides matching TRBD2. Germline trimming cut 3 bases from V and 9 bases from J; bases unmatched to any gene: 10. Germline values: CDR1 SGHRS, CDR2 YFSETQ. This CDR3 is 15 amino acids long. The CDR3 nucleotides are TGCGCCAGCAGCTCGGCTAGCGGGAAAGTGGGTGAGCAGTTCTTC. Its protein product is CASSSASGKVGEQFF.

V is TRBV6-2 or TRBV6-3 and J is TRBJ1-6; D gene ambiguous. The CDR3 runs to 12 residues. Germline CDR1 and CDR2: MNHEY and SVGEGT. Trimming removed 1 base from V and 10 bases from J, with 5 bases in between. DNA of the CDR3: TGTGCCAGCAGTTACTTTGGATCACCCCTCCACTTT. Translation: CASSYFGSPLHF.

In its sample, this clonotype was seen a few times. The CDR3 coding sequence is TGTGCCATCAGTGAGCCCAGGGAGACCCAGTACTTC. Translated, it gives CAISEPRETQYF. The rearrangement uses TRBV10-3 and TRBJ2-5; D gene ambiguous. Germline-derived CDR1 and CDR2 are ENHRY and SYGVKD. The V and J ends lost 2 bases and 5 bases respectively, with 6 bases between them. The CDR3 totals 12 residues.

The CDR3 DNA reads as TGTGCCAGCAGTTTATCCCCAGGGTGGGATGAGCAGTTCTTC. Its translation: CASSLSPGWDEQFF. The J gene is TRBJ2-1, the V gene TRBV28; D is possibly TRBD1 (5 bases). The CDR3 has 14 amino acids. Between the trimmed V and J ends, which lost 1 base and 8 bases, there was a span of 12 bases. Germline CDR1 reads MDHEN; CDR2 reads SYDVKM. Filled out from reference TRBV28 and TRBJ2-1, the complete variable domain reads DVKVTQSSRYLVKRTGEKVFLECVQDMDHENMFWYRQDPGLGLRLIYFSYDVKMKEKGDIPEGYSVSREKKERFSLILESASTNQTSMYLCASSLSPGWDEQFFGPGTRLTVL.

This rearrangement joins TRBV5-1 to TRBJ2-1; D uncertain. With 4 bases removed from V and 6 bases from J, the gap between germline ends came to 26 bases. The CDR3 extends over 18 amino acids. Germline V gene lookup returns CDR1 SGHRS and CDR2 YFSETQ. The CDR3 here is CASSPHPSSAGGSNEQFF. The CDR3 nucleotides read TGCGCCAGCAGCCCCCACCCATCATCCGCAGGTGGGTCCAATGAGCAGTTCTTC.

J is TRBJ2-5 and V is TRBV5-1; D possibly corresponds to TRBD1 (5 bases). This CDR3 comprises 13 residues. The germline CDR1 and CDR2 sequences are SGHRS and YFSETQ. V dropped 0 bases and J dropped 6 bases, with 9 bases sitting between them. CDR3 residues: CASSLEGVKTQYF. For the CDR3, the DNA is TGCGCCAGCAGCTTGGAAGGGGTTAAGACCCAGTACTTC.

This chain uses TRBV4-3 with TRBJ2-1; perhaps D is TRBD1 or TRBD2 (5 bases each). The germline gives CDR1 LGHNA, CDR2 YSLEER. CDR3 length equals 12 residues. V gave up 0 bases and J gave up 14 bases, with 11 bases separating them. CDR3 sequence (DNA): TGCGCCAGCAGCCAAGATGGGACGGCGGAGTTCTTC. It is translated as CASSQDGTAEFF.

V gene TRBV4-1 combines with J gene TRBJ2-7; 8 bases fit TRBD1. From germline, CDR1 is MGHRA and CDR2 YSYEKL. The V segment lost 4 bases and the J segment 3 bases; nucleotides outside the gene matches: 5. This CDR3 contains 14 residues. This CDR3 is CASSPDRGIYEQYF. CDR3 in DNA: TGCGCCAGCAGCCCCGACAGGGGAATCTACGAGCAGTACTTC.

In the case of this clonotype: Possible read error: a much larger clone is one base away. The CDR3 protein is CASSPGPGGGGYAF. The CDR3 DNA sequence: TGTGCCAGCAGCCCGGGACCGGGTGGAGGTGGCTACGCCTTC. The rearrangement uses TRBV3-1 and TRBJ1-2; a weak D match, TRBD1 (5 bases). This CDR3 spans 14 amino acids. Germline lookup yields CDR1 LGHDT and CDR2 YNNKEL (reference sequence).

V gene TRBV18 combines with J gene TRBJ2-1; D may be TRBD1 or TRBD2 (5 bases each). V lost 3 bases to trimming and J lost 8 bases, with 20 bases between them. The CDR3 is 16 residues long. Germline V gene sequence: CDR1 KGHSH, CDR2 LQKENI. The CDR3 DNA sequence: TGTGCCAGCTCACCTACCCGGGACCCTAACTGGGATGAGCAGTTCTTC. It encodes CASSPTRDPNWDEQFF.

V usage is TRBV20-1 and J usage is TRBJ1-6, with D unresolved. The V and J ends lost 4 bases and 7 bases respectively, with 11 bases between them. This CDR3 is 13 amino acids long. The germline CDR1 and CDR2 sequences are DFQATT and SNEGSKA (reference sequence). The DNA for the CDR3 is TGCAGTGCTACTATCCCGGGGAATTCACCCCTCCACTTT. Translation: CSATIPGNSPLHF.